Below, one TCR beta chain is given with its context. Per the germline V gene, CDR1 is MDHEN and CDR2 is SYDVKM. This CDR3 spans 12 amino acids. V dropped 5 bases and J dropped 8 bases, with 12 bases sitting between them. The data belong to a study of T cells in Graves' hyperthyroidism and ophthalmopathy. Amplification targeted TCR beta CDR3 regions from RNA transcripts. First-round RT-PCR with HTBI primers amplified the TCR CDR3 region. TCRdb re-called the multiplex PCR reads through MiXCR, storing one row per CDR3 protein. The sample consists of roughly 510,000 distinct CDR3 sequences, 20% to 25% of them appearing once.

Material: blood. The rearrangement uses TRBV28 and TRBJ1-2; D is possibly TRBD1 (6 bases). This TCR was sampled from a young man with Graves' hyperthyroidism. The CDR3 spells CASSPGERGYTF. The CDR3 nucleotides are TGTGCCAGCAGTCCAGGGGAGCGGGGCTACACCTTC.